This T cell receptor (beta chain) originates from a study (dated by TCRdb to 2015 to 2016). Library prep was done by RT-PCR. The reads were generated on an Illumina MiSeq. The public sequencing data were trimmed at Q25 with fastp and processed into clonotypes with MiXCR by TCRdb, which kept only in-frame beta chains. CDR3 protein sequences are deduplicated, and each keeps its most common genes and DNA. Here the sample has about 680,000 distinct CDR3 sequences; about 14% occur a single time. Jointly, the top ten make up around 3.3% of the sample. Including cysteine and phenylalanine, the CDR3 has 15 amino acids. Just the 45-base CDR3 DNA is kept, in frame starting at base 1. The germline V gene encodes CDR1 KGHDR and CDR2 SFDVKD. V loses 2 bases, J loses 0 bases, and the germline ends lie 8 bases apart. Points on this clonotype: Its recognized antigen is unknown. Base qualities are not recorded, but no much larger clone differs from it by a single base.

The TCR was taken from a female donor in good health, serving as a healthy control. Here the chain combines TRBV24-1 and TRBJ2-3; a tentative D match to TRBD2 spans 5 bases. Input material: memory CD4+ T cells from blood. DNA sequence: TGTGCCACCAGTGATTCTCGGGATAGCACAGATACGCAGTATTTT. Translated, this is CATSDSRDSTDTQYF.